These T cell receptor beta chains were read from a single sample in a study of blood T cell repertoires in COVID-19. The data were produced by immunoSEQ multiplex PCR, yet TCRdb's version contains in-frame clones alone and is incomplete. The table has 62,000 or so clones, 86% seen once. Sequenced material: peripheral blood. Every receptor here comes from a woman in her sixties or seventies with acute or convalescent COVID-19. Both conserved end residues are trimmed from each CDR3.

TRBJ1-3	TRBV5-4	ASSTEQVDTIY
TRBJ2-2	TRBV4-1	ASSQQGQHNTGELF
TRBJ1-1	TRBV19	ASSLTGMNTEAF
TRBJ1-2	TRBV5-1	ASSLELQNYGYT
TRBJ1-2	TRBV15	ATSNPGQGDYGYT
TRBJ1-2	TRBV28	ASRPEGGNYGYT
TRBJ2-1	TRBV19	ASSMRREFSYEQF
TRBJ1-6	TRBV6-1	ASSELRDSPLH
TRBJ2-7	TRBV7-8	ASSPLDWDEQY
TRBJ1-1	TRBV28	ASSPGQKNTEAF
TRBJ1-1	TRBV29-1	SAGQGVDTEAF
TRBJ2-2	TRBV19	ASSATRDRTRNTGELF
TRBJ1-4	TRBV2	ASRGDREKLF
TRBJ2-3	TRBV7-6	ASSWYYTDTQY
TRBJ2-7	TRBV5-1	ASSPGDWVSYEQY
TRBJ1-5	TRBV4-1	ASSRQGTGQPQH
TRBJ1-1	TRBV12-3/TRBV12-4	ASRQGQNTEAF
TRBJ2-2	TRBV20-1	SASGTSGRDKHPGELF
TRBJ2-2	TRBV7-6	ASSPLPGHTGELF
TRBJ1-5	TRBV9	ASSETGAGQPQH
TRBJ1-1	TRBV18	ASSPPHMNTEAF
TRBJ1-1	TRBV2	ASSFGTTLNTEAF
TRBJ1-1	TRBV19	ASRDDRGRTMNTEAF
TRBJ1-2	TRBV7-9	ASSLGLNYGYT
TRBJ1-2	TRBV28	ASSDRGTFYGYT
TRBJ1-6	TRBV30	AWSTGAYNSPLH
TRBJ1-1	TRBV5-1	ASSFGGLNTEAF
TRBJ1-5	TRBV21-1	ASSLHSNQPQH
TRBJ2-7	TRBV10-2	ASSVREDDEQY
TRBJ1-3	TRBV28	ASYSGNTIY
TRBJ2-1	TRBV5-1	ASSFNRPGYNEQF
TRBJ2-3	TRBV5-4	ASSLRTQRRTDTQY
TRBJ2-2	TRBV10-3	AISEQLAGGSGELF
TRBJ2-2	TRBV30	AWTPLAGQPNTGELF
TRBJ1-5	TRBV30	AWSVLRGTNQPQH
TRBJ2-3	TRBV2	ASSPGTDTQY
TRBJ2-7	TRBV30	AWSMKGLAGEQY
TRBJ2-1	TRBV5-4	ASSLASSSSYNEQF
TRBJ1-4	TRBV18	ASSPGTGGGGKLF
TRBJ1-6	TRBV27	ASSRTDNSPLH
TRBJ1-5	TRBV2	ASSARGGWNQPQH
TRBJ2-1	TRBV5-4	ASSPLAGEYNEQF
TRBJ2-7	TRBV29-1	SVPTGSDEQY
TRBJ2-7	TRBV28	ASSQLSSYSYEQY
TRBJ1-5	TRBV2	ASSRSGQPQH
TRBJ1-6	TRBV30	AWRGGTGYSPLH
TRBJ1-2	TRBV7-2	ASGFQGAGGYT
TRBJ2-1	TRBV5-6	ASSYQVREQF
TRBJ2-1	TRBV18	ASSPTSGSRDNEQF
TRBJ1-5	TRBV28	ASTLKQAYSNQPQH
TRBJ1-5	TRBV28	ASSGTGTPLSQPQH
TRBJ2-7	TRBV11-2	ASSRSGGEGYEQY
TRBJ1-2	TRBV2	ASRDRMRGT
TRBJ2-5	TRBV5-6	ASSPWGWSGVGETQY
TRBJ2-7	TRBV2	ASRRDRGIAEQY
TRBJ2-1	TRBV6-5	ASRLAGGPYNEQF
TRBJ1-2	TRBV6-5	ASRMDRVEDGYT
TRBJ1-5	TRBV28	ASSFSGGNNQPQH
TRBJ1-1	TRBV27	ASRGTDLTEAF